What follows is one T cell receptor (beta chain) and its context. Its antigen is still unknown. The record originates from a study of T cell responses to AZD1222 COVID-19 vaccine. Points from the study as a whole: Donors, mostly white British, included more females; clonal diversity was possibly underestimated.

Profiling relied on immunoSEQ multiplex PCR, and the TCRdb table lists in-frame clones only, not all of them. The table shows 150,000 or so clones, with around nine tenths occurring only once. Germline V gene lookup returns CDR1 SGHDT and CDR2 YYEEEE. The CDR3 spans 13 residues. V was pared by 2 bases and J by 5 bases, with 0 bases of the junction left unmatched. The chain joins TRBV5-6 to TRBJ2-7; 11 bases are a match to TRBD2. The TCR was taken from an adult in good health. Sequenced here: peripheral blood, sampled on day 0 of AZD1222 vaccination. CDR3 bases: TGTGCCAGCAGCTTACTAGCGGGAGACGAGCAGTACTTC. Amino acid sequence: CASSLLAGDEQYF.